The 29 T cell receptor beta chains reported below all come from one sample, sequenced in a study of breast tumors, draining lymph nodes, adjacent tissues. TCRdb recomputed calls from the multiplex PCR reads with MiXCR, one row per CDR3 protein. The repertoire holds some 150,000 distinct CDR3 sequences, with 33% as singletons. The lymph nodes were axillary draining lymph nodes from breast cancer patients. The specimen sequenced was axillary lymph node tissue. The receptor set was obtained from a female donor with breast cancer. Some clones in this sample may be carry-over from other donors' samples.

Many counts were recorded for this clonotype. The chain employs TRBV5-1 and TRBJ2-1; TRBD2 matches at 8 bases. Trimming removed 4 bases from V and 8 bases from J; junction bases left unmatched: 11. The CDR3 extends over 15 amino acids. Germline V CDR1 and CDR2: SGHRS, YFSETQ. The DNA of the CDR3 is TGCGCCAGCAGCCTTTCGGGGGGGGCCCTTTATGAGCAGTTCTTC. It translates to CASSLSGGALYEQFF.

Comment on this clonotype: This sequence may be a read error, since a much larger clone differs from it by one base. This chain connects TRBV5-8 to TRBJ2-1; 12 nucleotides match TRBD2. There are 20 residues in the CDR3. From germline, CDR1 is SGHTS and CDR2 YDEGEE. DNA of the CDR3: TGTGCCAGCAGATCTGACACTAGCGGGGGGCGAGAGGGCCGTTACAATGAGCGGTTCTTC. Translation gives CASRSDTSGGREGRYNERFF.

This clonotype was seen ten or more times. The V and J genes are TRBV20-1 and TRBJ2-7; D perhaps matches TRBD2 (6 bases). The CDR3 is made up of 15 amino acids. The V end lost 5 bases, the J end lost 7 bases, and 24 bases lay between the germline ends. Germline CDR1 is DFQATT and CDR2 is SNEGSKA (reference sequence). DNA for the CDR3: TGCAGTGCTCGGGACGCCGGGACTTCCTCTAGGGAGCAGTACTTC. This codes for CSARDAGTSSREQYF.

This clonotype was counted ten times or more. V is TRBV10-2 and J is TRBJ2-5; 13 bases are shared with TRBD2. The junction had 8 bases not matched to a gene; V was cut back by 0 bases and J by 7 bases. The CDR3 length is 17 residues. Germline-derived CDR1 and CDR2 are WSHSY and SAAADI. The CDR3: CASSESRTSGSGGTQYF. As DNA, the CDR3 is TGCGCCAGCAGTGAGTCAAGGACTAGCGGGAGTGGTGGGACCCAGTACTTC.

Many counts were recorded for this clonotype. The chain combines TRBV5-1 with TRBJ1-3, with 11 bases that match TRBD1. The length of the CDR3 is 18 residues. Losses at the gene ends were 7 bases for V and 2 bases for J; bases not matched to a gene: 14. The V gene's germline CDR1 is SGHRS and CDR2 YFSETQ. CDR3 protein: CASYALNQDRGPGNTIYF. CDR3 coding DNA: TGCGCCAGCTATGCTCTGAACCAGGACAGGGGGCCTGGAAACACCATATATTTT.

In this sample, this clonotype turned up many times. In nucleotides, the CDR3 is TGCAGTGCTCAGGGGCCCATTAATTCACCCCTCCACTTT. Translated: CSAQGPINSPLHF. This chain uses TRBV20-1 with TRBJ1-6; tentatively, D is TRBD1 (6 bases). The germline gives CDR1 DFQATT, CDR2 SNEGSKA (reference sequence). The CDR3 length is 13 residues. The V end lost 5 bases, the J end lost 6 bases, and 11 bases lay between the germline ends.

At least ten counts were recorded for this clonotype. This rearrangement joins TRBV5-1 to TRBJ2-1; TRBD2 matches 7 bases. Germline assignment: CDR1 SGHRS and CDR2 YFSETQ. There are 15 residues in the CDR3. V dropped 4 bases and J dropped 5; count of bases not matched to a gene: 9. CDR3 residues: CASSVGLGLDNEQFF. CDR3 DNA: TGCGCCAGCAGCGTCGGACTAGGTCTCGACAATGAGCAGTTCTTC.

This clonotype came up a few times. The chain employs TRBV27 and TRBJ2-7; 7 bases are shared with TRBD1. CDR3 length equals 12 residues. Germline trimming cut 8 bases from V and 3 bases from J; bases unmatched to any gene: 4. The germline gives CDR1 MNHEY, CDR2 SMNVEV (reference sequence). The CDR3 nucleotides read TGTGCCAGCCGGGACAGAAACTACGAGCAGTACTTC. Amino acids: CASRDRNYEQYF.

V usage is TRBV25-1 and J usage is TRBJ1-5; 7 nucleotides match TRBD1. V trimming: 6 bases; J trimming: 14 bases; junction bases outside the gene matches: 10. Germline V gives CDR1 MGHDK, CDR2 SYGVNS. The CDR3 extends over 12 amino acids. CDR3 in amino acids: CASSAGGTYEHF. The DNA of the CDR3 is TGTGCCAGCAGCGCAGGGGGGACCTACGAGCATTTT.

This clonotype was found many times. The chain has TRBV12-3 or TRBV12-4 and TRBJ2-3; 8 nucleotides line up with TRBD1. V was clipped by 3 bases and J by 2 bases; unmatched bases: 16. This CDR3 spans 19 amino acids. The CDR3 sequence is CASSFLRGRPGLTTDTQYF. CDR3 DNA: TGTGCCAGCAGTTTTCTCAGGGGGCGTCCTGGACTAACCACAGATACGCAGTATTTT.

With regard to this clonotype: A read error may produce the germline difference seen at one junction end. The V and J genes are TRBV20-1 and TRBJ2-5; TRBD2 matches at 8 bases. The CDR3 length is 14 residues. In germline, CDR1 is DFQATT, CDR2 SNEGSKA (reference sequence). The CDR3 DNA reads TGCAGTCCTAGTAGCGGGAAGGACGGGGAGACCCAGTACTTC. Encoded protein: CSPSSGKDGETQYF.

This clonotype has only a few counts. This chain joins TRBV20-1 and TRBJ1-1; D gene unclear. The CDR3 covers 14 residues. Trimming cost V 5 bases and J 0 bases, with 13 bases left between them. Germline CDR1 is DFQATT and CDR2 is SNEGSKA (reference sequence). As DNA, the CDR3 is TGCAGTGCTCCCCGAAGGGAGATGAACACTGAAGCTTTCTTT. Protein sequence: CSAPRREMNTEAFF.

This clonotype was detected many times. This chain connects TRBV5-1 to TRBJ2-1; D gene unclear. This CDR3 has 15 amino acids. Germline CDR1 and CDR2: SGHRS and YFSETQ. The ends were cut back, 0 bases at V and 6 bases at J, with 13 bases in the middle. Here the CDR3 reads CASSLEVLSFNEQFF. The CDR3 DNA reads TGCGCCAGCAGCTTGGAAGTACTCTCGTTCAATGAGCAGTTCTTC.

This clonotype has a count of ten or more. The CDR3 is CASSLKRSQGGEKLFF. CDR3 bases: TGTGCCAGCAGCTTAAAAAGGAGTCAGGGAGGTGAAAAACTGTTTTTT. The gene calls are TRBV7-9 and TRBJ1-4; D possibly corresponds to TRBD1 (5 bases). The CDR3 spans 16 residues. Germline V lookup: CDR1 SEHNR, CDR2 FQNEAQ (reference sequence). With 2 bases removed from V and 7 bases from J, the gap between germline ends came to 17 bases.

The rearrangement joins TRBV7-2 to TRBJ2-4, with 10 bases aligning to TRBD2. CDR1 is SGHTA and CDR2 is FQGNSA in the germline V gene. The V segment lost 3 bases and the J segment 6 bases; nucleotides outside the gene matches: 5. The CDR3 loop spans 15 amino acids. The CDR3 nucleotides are TGTGCCAGCAGCTTCGCTAGCGGGAGATCAAACATTCAGTACTTC. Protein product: CASSFASGRSNIQYF.

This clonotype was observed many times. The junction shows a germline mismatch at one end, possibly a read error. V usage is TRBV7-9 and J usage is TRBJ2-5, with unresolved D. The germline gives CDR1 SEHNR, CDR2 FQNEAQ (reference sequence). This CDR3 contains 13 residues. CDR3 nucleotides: TGTGCCAGCAGTTTAGAGATTTTGGAGACCCAGTACTTC. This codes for CASSLEILETQYF.

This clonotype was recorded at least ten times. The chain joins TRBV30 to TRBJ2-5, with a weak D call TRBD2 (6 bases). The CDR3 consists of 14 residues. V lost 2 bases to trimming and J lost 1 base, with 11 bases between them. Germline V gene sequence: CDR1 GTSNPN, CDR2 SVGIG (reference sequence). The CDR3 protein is CAWSLGLSQETQYF. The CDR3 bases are TGTGCCTGGAGTCTCGGACTATCCCAAGAGACCCAGTACTTC. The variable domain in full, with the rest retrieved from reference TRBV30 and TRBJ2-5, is SQTIHQWPATLVQPVGSPLSLECTVEGTSNPNLYWYRQAAGRGLQLLFYSVGIGQISSEVPQNLSASRPQDRQFILSSKKLLLSDSGFYLCAWSLGLSQETQYFGPGTRLLVL.

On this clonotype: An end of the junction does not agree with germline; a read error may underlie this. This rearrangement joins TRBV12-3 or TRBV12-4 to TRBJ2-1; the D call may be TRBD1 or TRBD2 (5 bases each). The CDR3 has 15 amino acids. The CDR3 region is CASSFQGRTYNKQFF. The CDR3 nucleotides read TGTGCCAGCAGTTTTCAGGGACGTACCTACAATAAGCAGTTCTTC.

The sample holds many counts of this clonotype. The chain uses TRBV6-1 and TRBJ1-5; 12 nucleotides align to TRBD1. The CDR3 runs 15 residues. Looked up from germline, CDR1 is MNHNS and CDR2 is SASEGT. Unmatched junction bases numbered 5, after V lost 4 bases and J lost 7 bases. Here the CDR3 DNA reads TGTGCCAGCAGTGGGTTTGGGACAGGGGGCCAGCCCCAGCATTTT. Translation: CASSGFGTGGQPQHF.

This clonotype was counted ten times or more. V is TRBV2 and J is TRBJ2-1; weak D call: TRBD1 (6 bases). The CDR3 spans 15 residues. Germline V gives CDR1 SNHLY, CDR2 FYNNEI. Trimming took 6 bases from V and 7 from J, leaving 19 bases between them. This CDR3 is CASRIRTAWTNEQFF. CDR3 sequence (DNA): TGTGCCAGCAGGATCAGGACAGCCTGGACGAATGAGCAGTTCTTC.

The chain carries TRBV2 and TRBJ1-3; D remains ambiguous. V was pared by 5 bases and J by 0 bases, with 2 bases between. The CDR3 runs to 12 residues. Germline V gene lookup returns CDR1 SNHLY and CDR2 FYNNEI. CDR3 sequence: CASSISGNTIYF. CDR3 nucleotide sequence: TGTGCCAGCAGTATCTCTGGAAACACCATATATTTT.

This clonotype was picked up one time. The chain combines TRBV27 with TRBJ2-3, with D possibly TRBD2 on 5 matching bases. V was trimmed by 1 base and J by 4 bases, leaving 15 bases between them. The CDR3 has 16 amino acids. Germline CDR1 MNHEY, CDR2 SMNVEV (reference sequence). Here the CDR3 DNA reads TGTGCCAGCAGTTTATTGCCTAGCCATTACGCAGATACGCAGTATTTT. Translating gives CASSLLPSHYADTQYF.

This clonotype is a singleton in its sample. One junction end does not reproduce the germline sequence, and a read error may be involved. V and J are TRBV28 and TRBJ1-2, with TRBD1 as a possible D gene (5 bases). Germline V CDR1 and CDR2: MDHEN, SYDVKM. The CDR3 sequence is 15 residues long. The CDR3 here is CASSLRARGNYGYPF. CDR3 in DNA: TGTGCCAGCAGTTTAAGGGCGAGGGGAAACTATGGCTACCCCTTC.

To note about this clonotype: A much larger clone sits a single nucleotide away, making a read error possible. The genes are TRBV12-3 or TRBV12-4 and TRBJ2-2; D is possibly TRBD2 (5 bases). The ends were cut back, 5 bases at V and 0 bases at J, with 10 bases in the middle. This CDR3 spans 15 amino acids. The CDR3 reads CASSSGDANTGELFF. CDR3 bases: TGTGCCAGCAGTAGCGGTGACGCGAACACCGGGGAGCTGTTTTTT.

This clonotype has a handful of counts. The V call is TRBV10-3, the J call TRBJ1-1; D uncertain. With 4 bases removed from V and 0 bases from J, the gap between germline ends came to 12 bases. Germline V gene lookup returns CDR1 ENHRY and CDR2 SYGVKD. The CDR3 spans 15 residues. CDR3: CAISGRGSLNTEAFF. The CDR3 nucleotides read TGTGCCATCAGTGGACGGGGATCTTTGAACACTGAAGCTTTCTTT.

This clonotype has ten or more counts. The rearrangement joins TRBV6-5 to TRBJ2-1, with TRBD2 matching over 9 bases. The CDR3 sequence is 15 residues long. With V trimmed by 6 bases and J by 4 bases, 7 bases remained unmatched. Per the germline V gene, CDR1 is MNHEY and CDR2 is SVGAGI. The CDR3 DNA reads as TGTGCCAGCAGCTTCGGGACTAGCAGATACAATGAGCAGTTCTTC. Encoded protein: CASSFGTSRYNEQFF.

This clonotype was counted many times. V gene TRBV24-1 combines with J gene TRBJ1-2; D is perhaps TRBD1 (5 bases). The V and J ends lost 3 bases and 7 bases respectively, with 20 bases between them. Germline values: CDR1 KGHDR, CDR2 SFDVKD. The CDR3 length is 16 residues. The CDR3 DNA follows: TGTGCCACCAGTGATCCAGCGGGGACCGCCTTGGGTGGCTACACCTTC. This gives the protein CATSDPAGTALGGYTF.

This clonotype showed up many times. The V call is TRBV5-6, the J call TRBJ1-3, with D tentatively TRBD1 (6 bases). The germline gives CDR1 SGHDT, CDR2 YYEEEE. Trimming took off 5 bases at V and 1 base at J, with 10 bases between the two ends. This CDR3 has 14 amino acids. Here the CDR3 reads CASREQGSGNTIYF. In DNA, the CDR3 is TGTGCCAGCAGGGAACAGGGTTCTGGAAACACCATATATTTT.

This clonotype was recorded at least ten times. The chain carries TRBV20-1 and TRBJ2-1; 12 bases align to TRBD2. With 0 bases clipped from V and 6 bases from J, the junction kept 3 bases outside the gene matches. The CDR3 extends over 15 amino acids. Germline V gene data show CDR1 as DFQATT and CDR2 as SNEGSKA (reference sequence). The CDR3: CSAREPSGRANEQFF. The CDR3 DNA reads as TGCAGTGCTAGAGAGCCTAGCGGGAGGGCCAATGAGCAGTTCTTC.